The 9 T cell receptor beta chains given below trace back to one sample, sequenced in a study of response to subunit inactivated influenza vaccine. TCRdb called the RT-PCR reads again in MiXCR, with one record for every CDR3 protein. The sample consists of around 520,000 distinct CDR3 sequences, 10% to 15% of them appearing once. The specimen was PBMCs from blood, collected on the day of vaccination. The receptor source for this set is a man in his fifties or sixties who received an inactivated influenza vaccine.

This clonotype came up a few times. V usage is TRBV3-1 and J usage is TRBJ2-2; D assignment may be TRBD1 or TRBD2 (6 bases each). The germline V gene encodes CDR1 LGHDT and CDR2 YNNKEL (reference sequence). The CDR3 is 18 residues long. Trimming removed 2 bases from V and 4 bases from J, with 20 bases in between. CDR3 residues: CASSQLGYGGRVTGELFF. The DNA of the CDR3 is TGTGCCAGCAGCCAATTAGGATACGGGGGCCGGGTCACCGGGGAGCTGTTTTTT.

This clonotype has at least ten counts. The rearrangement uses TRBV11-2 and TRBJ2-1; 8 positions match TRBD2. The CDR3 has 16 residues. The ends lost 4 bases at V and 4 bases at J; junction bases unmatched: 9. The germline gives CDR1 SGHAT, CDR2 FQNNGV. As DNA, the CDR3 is TGTGCCAGCAGCTCCCCGGGTGGCGGGGGGTACAATGAGCAGTTCTTC. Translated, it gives CASSSPGGGGYNEQFF.

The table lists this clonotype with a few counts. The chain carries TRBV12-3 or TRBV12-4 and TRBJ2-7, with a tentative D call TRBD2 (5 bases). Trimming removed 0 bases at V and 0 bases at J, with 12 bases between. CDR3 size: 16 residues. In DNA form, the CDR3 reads TGTGCCAGCAGTTTAGCGGATCCGGGGAGCTCCTACGAGCAGTACTTC. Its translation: CASSLADPGSSYEQYF.

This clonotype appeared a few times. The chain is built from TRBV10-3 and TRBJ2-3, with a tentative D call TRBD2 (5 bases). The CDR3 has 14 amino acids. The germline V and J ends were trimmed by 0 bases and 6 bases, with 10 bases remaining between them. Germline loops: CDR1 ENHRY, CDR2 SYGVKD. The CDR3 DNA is TGTGCCATCAGTGAGTCAAGCCAGCGGGATACGCAGTATTTT. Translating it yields CAISESSQRDTQYF.

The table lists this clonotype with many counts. The CDR3 coding sequence is TGTGCCAGCAGTTTATCTGTCGGCGAGCAGTTCTTC. This codes for CASSLSVGEQFF. V is TRBV28 and J is TRBJ2-1; no reliable D call. V dropped 1 base and J dropped 10 bases, with 8 bases sitting between them. Germline V gives CDR1 MDHEN, CDR2 SYDVKM. CDR3 size: 12 residues.

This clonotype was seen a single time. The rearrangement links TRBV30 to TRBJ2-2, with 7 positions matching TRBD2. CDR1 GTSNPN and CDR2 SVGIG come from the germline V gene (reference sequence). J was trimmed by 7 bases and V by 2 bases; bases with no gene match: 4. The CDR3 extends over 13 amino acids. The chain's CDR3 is CAWSPGGIGELFF. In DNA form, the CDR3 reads TGTGCCTGGAGTCCCGGGGGGATCGGGGAGCTGTTTTTT.

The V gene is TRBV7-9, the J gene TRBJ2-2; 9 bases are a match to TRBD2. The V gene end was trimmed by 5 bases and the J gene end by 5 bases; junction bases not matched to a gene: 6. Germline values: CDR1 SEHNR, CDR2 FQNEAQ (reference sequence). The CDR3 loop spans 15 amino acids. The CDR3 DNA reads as TGTGCCAGCAGCCCCGGGACTAGCCCTACCGGGGAGCTGTTTTTT. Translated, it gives CASSPGTSPTGELFF.

CDR3 sequence (DNA): TGTGCCAGCAGGGTAGCGGGGGGAAACACCGGGGAGCTGTTTTTT. Translation: CASRVAGGNTGELFF. The chain uses TRBV27 and TRBJ2-2; 10 bases are shared with TRBD2. CDR1 and CDR2 (germline): MNHEY, SMNVEV (reference sequence). The CDR3 extends over 15 amino acids. Unmatched junction bases numbered 3, after V lost 6 bases and J lost 2 bases.

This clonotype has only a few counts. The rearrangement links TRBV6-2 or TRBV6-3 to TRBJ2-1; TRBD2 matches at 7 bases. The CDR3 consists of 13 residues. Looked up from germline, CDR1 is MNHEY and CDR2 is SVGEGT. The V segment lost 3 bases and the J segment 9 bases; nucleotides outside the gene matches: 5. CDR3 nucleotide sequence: TGTGCCAGCAGTTATTATTCGGGGGGTGAGCAGTTCTTC. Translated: CASSYYSGGEQFF.